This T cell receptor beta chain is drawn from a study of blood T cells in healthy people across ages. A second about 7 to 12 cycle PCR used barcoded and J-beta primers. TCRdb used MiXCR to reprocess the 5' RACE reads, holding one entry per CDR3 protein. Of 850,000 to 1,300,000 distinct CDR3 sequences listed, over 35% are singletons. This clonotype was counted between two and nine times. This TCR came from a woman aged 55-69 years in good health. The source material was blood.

CDR3: CASSLQPLVLQYF. The CDR3 DNA reads as TGTGCCAGCAGTTTGCAGCCTTTAGTCCTTCAGTACTTC. This chain joins TRBV12-3 or TRBV12-4 and TRBJ2-4; no clear D. The CDR3 totals 13 residues. Trimming left V 3 bases short and J 11 bases short, with 14 bases between.